The 8 T cell receptor beta chains below were found in one sample sequenced in a study of T cell responses to AZD1222 COVID-19 vaccine. Libraries were prepared by immunoSEQ multiplex PCR; TCRdb keeps only in-frame clonotypes and omits some of them. The table lists about 120,000 clones, about 91% of them singletons. Sequences were derived from peripheral blood, sampled on day 0 of AZD1222 vaccination. The receptors here all came from an adult in good health.

The chain joins TRBV19 to TRBJ2-6, with D possibly being TRBD2 (6 bases). This CDR3 has 15 amino acids. Germline values: CDR1 LNHDA, CDR2 SQIVND (reference sequence). The germline V and J ends were trimmed by 3 bases and 4 bases, with 10 bases remaining between them. The CDR3 loop is CASSIGGPGANVLTF. DNA of the CDR3: TGTGCCAGTAGTATCGGGGGTCCCGGGGCCAACGTCCTGACTTTC.

This chain links TRBV5-4 with TRBJ1-6; D is perhaps TRBD1 (5 bases). Germline values: CDR1 SGHNT, CDR2 YYREEE (reference sequence). Trimming cost V 2 bases and J 11 bases, with 23 bases left between them. This CDR3 spans 17 amino acids. CDR3 DNA sequence: TGTGCCAGCAGCTTTCCAGGGTTAGCTGGGAAAGGGACACCCCTCCACTTT. It yields the protein CASSFPGLAGKGTPLHF.

A word on this clone: Other DNA sequences within the sample encode an identical CDR3. The chain has TRBV10-3 and TRBJ1-2; D unresolved. Germline assignment: CDR1 ENHRY and CDR2 SYGVKD. Trimming took 0 bases from V and 0 from J, leaving 5 bases between them. The CDR3 sequence is 14 residues long. In nucleotides, the CDR3 is TGTGCCATCAGTGAGTCAGGGCCTAACTATGGCTACACCTTC. Translating it yields CAISESGPNYGYTF.

V gene TRBV10-1 combines with J gene TRBJ1-3, with unresolved D. Germline V gene lookup returns CDR1 WNHNN and CDR2 SYGVQD (reference sequence). This CDR3 region has 16 residues. The CDR3 bases are TGCCCCCAGCCCTCCTTCGAGGGAGGTTTGGGAGACACCATATATTTT. The encoded protein is CPQPSFEGGLGDTIYF.

CDR3 DNA sequence: TGTGCCACCAGCCCACTTGCGGGGGAGGAAACGAGCACAGATACGCAGTATTTT. Its protein is CATSPLAGEETSTDTQYF. The V and J genes are TRBV27 and TRBJ2-3; 7 nucleotides match TRBD2. CDR1 and CDR2 (germline): MNHEY, SMNVEV (reference sequence). The CDR3 consists of 18 residues. V lost 10 bases and J lost 0; bases outside the gene matches: 19.

The chain employs TRBV19 and TRBJ2-1; the match to TRBD2 covers 9 bases. The CDR3 is 13 amino acids. V was pared by 3 bases and J by 9 bases, with 3 bases of the junction left unmatched. Germline V gene sequence: CDR1 LNHDA, CDR2 SQIVND (reference sequence). As DNA, the CDR3 is TGTGCCAGTAGTATCTTGACTAGCGGTGAGCAGTTCTTC. Translation: CASSILTSGEQFF. Filled out from reference TRBV19 and TRBJ2-1, the complete variable domain reads DGGITQSPKYLFRKEGQNVTLSCEQNLNHDAMYWYRQDPGQGLRLIYYSQIVNDFQKGDIAEGYSVSREKKESFPLTVTSAQKNPTAFYLCASSILTSGEQFFGPGTRLTVL.

This chain links TRBV9 with TRBJ2-2; 9 bases map to TRBD1. CDR1 and CDR2 (germline): SGDLS, YYNGEE. The V and J ends lost 0 bases and 6 bases, in that order; junction bases with no gene match: 6. CDR3 length: 16 amino acids. CDR3 bases: TGTGCCAGCAGCGTAGTTGGGACAGGGATGGCCGGGGAGCTGTTTTTT. Protein sequence: CASSVVGTGMAGELFF.

The chain has TRBV6-1 and TRBJ2-5, with D possibly called TRBD1 or TRBD2 (5 bases each). V was pared by 1 base and J by 4 bases, with 31 bases between. The germline CDR1 and CDR2 sequences are MNHNS and SASEGT. The CDR3 is 21 amino acids. CDR3 protein: CASSEVPGWGTPGRSLETQYF. CDR3 coding DNA: TGTGCCAGCAGTGAAGTCCCAGGGTGGGGAACTCCGGGAAGGAGTTTAGAGACCCAGTACTTC.